This entry concerns a single T cell receptor (beta chain). Germline V gene sequence: CDR1 LNHDA, CDR2 SQIVND (reference sequence). Unmatched junction bases numbered 5, after V lost 6 bases and J lost 3 bases. The CDR3 extends over 14 amino acids. Some clones are missing from TCRdb's copy, which holds only in-frame ones; the method was immunoSEQ multiplex PCR. The sample includes hundreds of thousands of clones, around 72% seen only once; the top ten take over 1.5%. This specimen comes from a study of shared clonotypes between healthy human individuals. Sequencing input: memory CD4+ T cells sorted from blood. Subset given: CD45RA-negative fraction. The chain couples TRBV19 to TRBJ1-5; TRBD1 agrees at 7 bases. The clonotype comes from a woman aged 30 to 39 in good health. The CDR3 DNA is TGTGCCAGTAGCGGACAGGTACTCAATCAGCCCCAGCATTTT. As protein: CASSGQVLNQPQHF.